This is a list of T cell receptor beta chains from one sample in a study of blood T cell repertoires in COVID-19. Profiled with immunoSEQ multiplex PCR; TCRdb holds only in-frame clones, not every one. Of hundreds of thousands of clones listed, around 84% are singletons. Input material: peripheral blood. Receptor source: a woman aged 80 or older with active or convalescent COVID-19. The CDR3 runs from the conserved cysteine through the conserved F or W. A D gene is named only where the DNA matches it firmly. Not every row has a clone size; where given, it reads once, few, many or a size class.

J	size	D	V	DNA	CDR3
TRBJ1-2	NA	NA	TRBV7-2	TGTGCCAGCAGCTTAGCCTGGCACCCTGGCTACACCTTC	CASSLAWHPGYTF
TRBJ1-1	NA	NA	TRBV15	TGTGCCACCAGCAGAGTACCCAGGGTAAACACTGAAGCTTTCTTT	CATSRVPRVNTEAFF
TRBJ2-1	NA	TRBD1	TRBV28	TGTGCCAGCAGAGGTAGACAGGGGCTCTTCAATGAGCAGTTCTTC	CASRGRQGLFNEQFF
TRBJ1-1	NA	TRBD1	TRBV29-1	TGCAGCGTGCATCCAGGGGGCTGGTCGGGAACTGAAGCTTTCTTT	CSVHPGGWSGTEAFF
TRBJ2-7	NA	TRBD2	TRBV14	TGTGCCAGCAGCCAAGATCTACTAGCGGGAGCCTACGAGCAGTACTTC	CASSQDLLAGAYEQYF
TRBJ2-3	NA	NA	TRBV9	TGTGCCAGCAGCGTTCAGGGATGGGGTGAGGATACGCAGTATTTT	CASSVQGWGEDTQYF
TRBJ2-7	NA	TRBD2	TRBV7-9	TGTGCCAGCAGTCGGCATCGGACTAGCCAAATCGAGCAGTACTTC	CASSRHRTSQIEQYF
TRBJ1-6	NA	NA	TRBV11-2	TGTGCCAGCAGCCCCCGGGGGGGGCGGGTATTTAATTCACCCCTCCACTTT	CASSPRGGRVFNSPLHF
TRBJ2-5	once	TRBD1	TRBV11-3	TGTGCCAGCAGCTTAATGGCAGGGGGTCAAGAGACCCAGTACTTC	CASSLMAGGQETQYF
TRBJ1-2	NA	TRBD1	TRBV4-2	TGTGCCAGCAGCACAAGCGACAGGGGTAACTATGGCTACACCTTC	CASSTSDRGNYGYTF
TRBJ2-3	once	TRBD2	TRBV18	TGTGCCAGCTCACTGACTAGCGGGATGGGAGATACGCAGTATTTT	CASSLTSGMGDTQYF
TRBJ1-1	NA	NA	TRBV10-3	TGTGCCATCAGTGAGTCGGGGAACAGGGCGGCGAACACTGAAGCTTTCTTT	CAISESGNRAANTEAFF
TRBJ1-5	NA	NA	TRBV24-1	TGTGCCACCAGTGATCTTAGCAATCAGCCCCAGCATTTT	CATSDLSNQPQHF
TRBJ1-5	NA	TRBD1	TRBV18	TGTGCCAGCTCACCAGGGACAGGGGGCAAGCAGCCCCAGCATTTT	CASSPGTGGKQPQHF
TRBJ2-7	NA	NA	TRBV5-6	TGTGCCAGCAGCCTGAAGGCGGAGGTGTACTCCTACGAGCAGTACTTC	CASSLKAEVYSYEQYF
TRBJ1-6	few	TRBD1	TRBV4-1	TGCGCCAGCAGCGCCCGGGACAGGGGTTCACCCCTCCACTTT	CASSARDRGSPLHF
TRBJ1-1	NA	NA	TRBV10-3	TGTGCCATCACCCCAGGACAGAACACTGAAGCTTTCTTT	CAITPGQNTEAFF
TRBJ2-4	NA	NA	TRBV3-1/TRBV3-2	TGTGCCAGCAGCCAAGAGTACGGTAGCAAAAACATTCAGTACTTC	CASSQEYGSKNIQYF
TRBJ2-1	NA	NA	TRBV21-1	TGTGCCAGCAGCAAGAGGAGTCACCTATACAATGAGCAGTTCTTC	CASSKRSHLYNEQFF
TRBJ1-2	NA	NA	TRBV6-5	TGTGCCAGCAGTCTTACCCCGCAGGGCTATGGCTACACCTTC	CASSLTPQGYGYTF
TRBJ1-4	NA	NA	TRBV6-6	TGTGCCAGCATACCGCACCAGGGGTCCATTCGGGAAAAACTGTTTTTT	CASIPHQGSIREKLFF
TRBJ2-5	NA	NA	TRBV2	TGTGCCAGCACCCTGCCTGGCGGGCAGACCCAGTACTTC	CASTLPGGQTQYF
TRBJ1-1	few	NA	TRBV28	TGTGCCAGCAGTTTATTCCCGGGTTACACTGAAGCTTTCTTT	CASSLFPGYTEAFF
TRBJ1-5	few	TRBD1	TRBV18	TGTGCCAGCTCACCCGATCTAGGGGGCGCACAGCCCCAGCATTTT	CASSPDLGGAQPQHF
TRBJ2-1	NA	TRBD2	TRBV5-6	TGTGCCAGCAGCTCGGGACTAAAAGGCGGTGAGCAGTTCTTC	CASSSGLKGGEQFF
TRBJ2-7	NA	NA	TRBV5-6	TGTGCCAGCAGCTTGGTAGGCGGAAACTCCTACGAGCAGTACTTC	CASSLVGGNSYEQYF
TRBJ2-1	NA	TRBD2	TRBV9	TGTGCCAGCAGCTTATACCTAGCGGGAGAGAATGAGCAGTTCTTC	CASSLYLAGENEQFF
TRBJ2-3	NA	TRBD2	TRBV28	TGTGCCAGCAGTTTTAGTAGCGGGGGGAGGGATACGCAGTATTTT	CASSFSSGGRDTQYF